This T cell receptor beta chain is from a study of T cell responses to AZD1222 COVID-19 vaccine. Overall study results and limits: Mostly white British, mostly female donors; authors suggested clonal diversity may be underestimated. Breadth and depth of Spike-specific TCRs rose after two AZD1222 doses.

There are 15 residues in the CDR3. The germline V gene has CDR1 MNHNS and CDR2 SASEGT. Trimming cost V 1 base and J 0 bases; bases outside gene matches: 1. Produced via immunoSEQ multiplex PCR; TCRdb's table is partial and in-frame only. The repertoire holds roughly 150,000 clones, roughly 94% seen once, with about 1% in the top ten. This clone was recorded only once. Antigen specificity is unknown. Both about-4-week and about-12-week second-dose recipients were combined. The rearrangement uses TRBV6-1 and TRBJ2-7, with 9 nucleotides matching TRBD1. The source of this sequence is an adult who received the AZD1222 COVID-19 vaccine. Sequenced here: peripheral blood, sampled 28 days after the second AZD1222 dose. The CDR3 loop is CASSEETGGSYEQYF. CDR3 nucleotides: TGTGCCAGCAGTGAAGAGACAGGGGGCTCCTACGAGCAGTACTTC.